This is a list of T cell receptor beta chains from one sample in a study of blood T cells in healthy people across ages. TCRdb independently ran MiXCR on the 5' RACE reads; one entry per CDR3 protein. The sample shows some 1.5 million distinct CDR3 sequences, 28% of them seen only once. What was sequenced was blood. These receptors all come from a woman aged 30 to 39 in good health. The CDR3 runs from the conserved cysteine through the conserved F or W. Not all rows give a size; the values are once, few, many and, for expanded clones, a class.

TRBJ2-6,few,16,TRBV10-2,CASSEVEFSGANVLTF
TRBJ1-4,.,15,TRBV12-3/TRBV12-4,CASSPGVVTNEKLFF
TRBJ1-2,.,19,TRBV7-6,CASSLDIRDRASRDYGYTF
TRBJ1-1,few,15,TRBV7-6,CASGDTGTGSPEAFF
TRBJ2-5,once,13,TRBV9,CVSSVGPQETQYF
TRBJ2-1,.,14,TRBV20-1,CSPSRGVSYNEQFF
TRBJ2-5,many,14,TRBV12-3/TRBV12-4,CASSLGGQGETQYF
TRBJ2-5,.,14,TRBV10-3,CAISPSSTQETQYF
TRBJ2-1,.,13,TRBV18,CASSPIKKTEQFF
TRBJ1-1,few,14,TRBV11-2,CASSLDRGQGSAFF
TRBJ1-4,.,15,TRBV11-3,CASSPSPRHVEKLFF
.,.,13,TRBV20-1,CSAIRRDYNEQYF
TRBJ2-7,few,13,TRBV7-9,CASSSMDSSEQYF
TRBJ2-7,many,17,TRBV20-1,CSARDLAGSGETYEQYF
TRBJ1-2,many,14,TRBV29-1,CSVEGQPPNYGYTF
TRBJ1-5,.,17,TRBV7-6,CASSLVESWGGDQPQHF
TRBJ2-1,many,15,TRBV10-3,CAISESWGNNNEQFF
TRBJ2-1,.,18,TRBV5-1,CASSPGTSPSSSYNEQFF
TRBJ2-1,few,13,TRBV20-1,CSATGFRGNEQFF
TRBJ1-5,once,13,TRBV20-1,CSARVTVGQPQHF
TRBJ1-5,few,14,TRBV4-2,CASSGQGANQPQHF
TRBJ1-2,many,15,TRBV29-1,CSVGGLTGTNYGYTF
TRBJ2-1,many,15,TRBV5-1,CASSPERLTYNEQFF
TRBJ2-1,.,14,TRBV10-1,CASRGSRANNEQFF
TRBJ1-2,many,13,TRBV29-1,CSVERLRDYGYTF
TRBJ2-7,many,14,TRBV4-1,CASSQGLEAYEQYF